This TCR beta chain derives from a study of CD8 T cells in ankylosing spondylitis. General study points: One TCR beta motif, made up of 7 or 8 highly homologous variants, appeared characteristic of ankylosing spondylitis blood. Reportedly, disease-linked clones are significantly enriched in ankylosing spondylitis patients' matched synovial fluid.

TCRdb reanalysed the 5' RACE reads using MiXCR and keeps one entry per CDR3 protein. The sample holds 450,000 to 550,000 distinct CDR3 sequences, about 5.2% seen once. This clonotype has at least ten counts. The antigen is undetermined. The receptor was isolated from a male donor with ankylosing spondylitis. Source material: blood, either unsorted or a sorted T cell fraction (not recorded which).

DNA for the CDR3: TGCGCCAGCAGCCAAGATTTCGAGACGGGTCAAGAGACCCAGTACTTC. Translation gives CASSQDFETGQETQYF. The V call is TRBV4-3, the J call TRBJ2-5; D is unclear. The CDR3 is 16 amino acids. CDR1 LGHNA and CDR2 YSLEER come from the germline V gene. Trimming left V 0 bases short and J 2 bases short, with 13 bases between.